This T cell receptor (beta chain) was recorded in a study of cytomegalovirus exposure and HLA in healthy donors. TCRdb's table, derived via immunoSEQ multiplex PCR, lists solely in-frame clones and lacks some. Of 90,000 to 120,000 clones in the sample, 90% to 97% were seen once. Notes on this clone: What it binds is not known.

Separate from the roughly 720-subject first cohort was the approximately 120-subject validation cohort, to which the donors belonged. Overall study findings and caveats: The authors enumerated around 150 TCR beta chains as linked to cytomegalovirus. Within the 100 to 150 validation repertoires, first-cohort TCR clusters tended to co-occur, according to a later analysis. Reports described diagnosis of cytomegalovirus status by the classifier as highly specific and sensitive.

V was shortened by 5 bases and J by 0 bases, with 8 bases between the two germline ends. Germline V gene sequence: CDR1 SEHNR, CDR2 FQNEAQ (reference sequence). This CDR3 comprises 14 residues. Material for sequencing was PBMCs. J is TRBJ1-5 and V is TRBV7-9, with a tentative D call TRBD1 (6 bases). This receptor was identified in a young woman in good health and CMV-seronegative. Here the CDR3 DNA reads TGTGCCAGCAGCACACAGGGTAGCAATCAGCCCCAGCATTTT. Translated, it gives CASSTQGSNQPQHF.